Listed here are 32 T cell receptor beta chains from one sample, sequenced in a study of blood T cell repertoires in COVID-19. The data were produced by immunoSEQ multiplex PCR, yet TCRdb's version contains in-frame clones alone and is incomplete. The table has about 220,000 clones, 88% seen once; the top ten hold 2% to 3%. The specimen sequenced was PBMCs or T cells enriched from blood (not recorded which). Source of these receptors: a woman between 40 and 55 years old with acute COVID-19.

This clone was counted a few times. The chain links TRBV27 to TRBJ1-2, with 8 nucleotides matching TRBD1. J was trimmed by 4 bases and V by 6 bases; bases with no gene match: 7. The germline CDR1 and CDR2 sequences are MNHEY and SMNVEV (reference sequence). The CDR3 is 14 amino acids. CDR3 nucleotide sequence: TGTGCCAGCAGAAGCTCAGGGGGCCTCTATGGCTACACCTTC. Protein sequence: CASRSSGGLYGYTF.

This chain uses TRBV7-8 with TRBJ1-2, with D tentatively TRBD1 (5 bases). This CDR3 has 13 residues. The germline gives CDR1 SGHVS, CDR2 FQNEAQ. Deletions cut 0 bases from V and 8 bases from J, with 10 bases between. The CDR3 bases are TGTGCCAGCAGCTTAGCCAGGGCGGACGGCTACACCTTC. Translation gives CASSLARADGYTF.

This chain joins TRBV2 and TRBJ1-2; D is perhaps TRBD1 (6 bases). Germline CDR1 reads SNHLY; CDR2 reads FYNNEI. Trimming cost V 6 bases and J 0 bases, with 8 bases left between them. The CDR3 has 13 amino acids. CDR3 amino acids: CASRGQTNYGYTF. The CDR3 nucleotides read TGTGCCAGCAGAGGACAGACTAACTATGGCTACACCTTC.

This clone was observed once. The chain uses TRBV15 and TRBJ1-1; TRBD1 matches 9 bases. The V segment lost 2 bases and the J segment 4 bases; nucleotides outside the gene matches: 8. Per the germline V gene, CDR1 is LNHNV and CDR2 is YYDKDF (reference sequence). The CDR3 runs to 16 residues. CDR3 residues: CATSRMSGQGVTEAFF. CDR3 DNA sequence: TGTGCCACCAGCAGAATGTCGGGACAGGGCGTCACTGAAGCTTTCTTT.

The chain is built from TRBV10-3 and TRBJ1-6; 8 nucleotides agree with TRBD1. The length of the CDR3 is 14 residues. Germline-derived CDR1 and CDR2 are ENHRY and SYGVKD. Trimming removed 2 bases from V and 14 bases from J; junction bases left unmatched: 8. The CDR3 DNA reads as TGTGCCATCAGTGAGACTGGACAGGGAAAGACCCTCCACTTT. This gives the protein CAISETGQGKTLHF.

The chain combines TRBV7-9 with TRBJ1-1; D is ambiguous. The CDR3 is 14 residues long. Germline CDR1 is SEHNR and CDR2 is FQNEAQ (reference sequence). Trimming pared 1 base from V and 1 base from J, leaving 7 bases between. Here the CDR3 reads CASSLVRENTEAFF. The CDR3 DNA reads as TGTGCCAGCAGCTTAGTTCGGGAGAACACTGAAGCTTTCTTT.

The DNA for the CDR3 is TGTGCCAGCAGTTATTTGGGGGCGGCCTACGAGCAGTACTTC. It is translated as CASSYLGAAYEQYF. V and J are TRBV27 and TRBJ2-7; possible D gene TRBD1, 6 bases. Germline assignment: CDR1 MNHEY and CDR2 SMNVEV (reference sequence). The CDR3 sequence is 14 residues long. V lost 4 bases to trimming and J lost 2 bases, with 12 bases between them.

The chain couples TRBV11-2 to TRBJ2-3; 10 positions agree with TRBD2. V lost 5 bases and J lost 12; bases outside the gene matches: 5. The germline gives CDR1 SGHAT, CDR2 FQNNGV. This CDR3 is built from 12 residues. The CDR3 reads CASSLGLAAQYF. The CDR3 DNA is TGTGCCAGCAGCCTCGGACTAGCGGCCCAGTATTTT.

This chain links TRBV25-1 with TRBJ1-2; D gene ambiguous. The CDR3 runs to 13 residues. Trimming stripped 2 bases from V and 7 bases from J, with 11 bases between. The V gene's germline CDR1 is MGHDK and CDR2 SYGVNS. CDR3 in DNA: TGTGCCAGCAGTGAAGTTTTTAAGAGTGGCTACACCTTC. Protein product: CASSEVFKSGYTF.

The genes are TRBV5-6 and TRBJ1-1, with a weak D call TRBD1 (5 bases). The CDR3 length is 14 residues. V shed 2 bases and J shed 3 bases, with 11 bases lying between them. Germline loops: CDR1 SGHDT, CDR2 YYEEEE. The CDR3 reads CASSFRTSHTEAFF. In nucleotides, the CDR3 is TGTGCCAGCAGCTTTAGGACAAGTCACACTGAAGCTTTCTTT.

This chain connects TRBV4-3 to TRBJ2-7, with D maybe TRBD1 (5 bases). Trimming left V 0 bases short and J 3 bases short, with 9 bases between. CDR3 size: 14 residues. Per germline, CDR1 LGHNA and CDR2 YSLEER. The CDR3 sequence is CASSQDLQVYEQYF. The CDR3 DNA sequence: TGCGCCAGCAGCCAAGATCTACAGGTCTACGAGCAGTACTTC.

This clone has a single count. The V and J genes are TRBV5-4 and TRBJ1-2, with 8 bases that match TRBD1. CDR1 and CDR2 (germline): SGHNT, YYREEE (reference sequence). The CDR3 sequence is 14 residues long. Germline trimming cut 1 base from V and 8 bases from J; bases unmatched to any gene: 7. CDR3 amino acids: CASSLSGQGWGYTF. DNA of the CDR3: TGTGCCAGCAGCTTGAGCGGACAGGGATGGGGCTACACCTTC.

The rearrangement links TRBV10-3 to TRBJ2-7; D gene uncertain. The ends were cut back, 4 bases at V and 4 bases at J, with 8 bases in the middle. Looked up from germline, CDR1 is ENHRY and CDR2 is SYGVKD. The CDR3 consists of 12 residues. CDR3 in amino acids: CAISANSYEQYF. CDR3 sequence (DNA): TGTGCCATCAGTGCTAACAGTTACGAGCAGTACTTC.

This sequence joins TRBV30 and TRBJ1-5; D might be TRBD1 (6 bases). This CDR3 is 13 amino acids long. The V and J ends lost 5 bases and 4 bases respectively, with 12 bases between them. Germline loops: CDR1 GTSNPN, CDR2 SVGIG (reference sequence). The CDR3 DNA follows: TGTGCCTGGGCCACAGGGAGTAATCAGCCCCAGCATTTT. This sequence encodes CAWATGSNQPQHF.

The chain couples TRBV29-1 to TRBJ2-7, with 9 bases identical to TRBD2. Germline CDR1 is SQVTM and CDR2 is ANQGSEA. The CDR3 runs 12 residues. The CDR3 reads CCGASGKGEQYF. The CDR3, as DNA: TGCTGCGGGGCTAGCGGGAAGGGGGAGCAGTACTTC.

J is TRBJ2-1 and V is TRBV24-1; TRBD2 aligns across 11 bases. The trim removed 4 bases at V and 3 bases at J, leaving 7 bases unmatched. Germline V gene data show CDR1 as KGHDR and CDR2 as SFDVKD. This CDR3 comprises 17 residues. The CDR3 DNA is TGTGCCACCAGTGAACACCGGGGACTAGCGGACTACAATGAGCAGTTCTTC. It codes for CATSEHRGLADYNEQFF.

This clone was counted a single time. The CDR3 bases are TGTGCCAGCAGAGGACTAGCGGCTATCTCCTACAATGAGCAGTTCTTC. Protein product: CASRGLAAISYNEQFF. The rearrangement joins TRBV6-6 to TRBJ2-1; 10 bases are shared with TRBD2. Unmatched junction bases numbered 5, after V lost 6 bases and J lost 0 bases. CDR3 length: 16 amino acids. From germline, CDR1 is MNHNY and CDR2 SVGAGI (reference sequence).

The chain has TRBV10-3 and TRBJ1-2; 10 bases align to TRBD1. Looked up from germline, CDR1 is ENHRY and CDR2 is SYGVKD. The CDR3 has 15 residues. Unmatched junction bases numbered 7, after V lost 0 bases and J lost 9 bases. The DNA of the CDR3 is TGTGCCATCAGTGAGTCGAGGGACAGGGGCCCGTGCTACACCTTC. Translating it yields CAISESRDRGPCYTF.

The chain has TRBV5-8 and TRBJ2-1, with D possibly matching TRBD1 (6 bases). Germline loops: CDR1 SGHTS, CDR2 YDEGEE. Trimming left V 3 bases short and J 3 bases short, with 19 bases between. The CDR3 has 17 residues. The CDR3 here is CASSSLRDKGSYNEQFF. CDR3 DNA sequence: TGTGCCAGCAGCTCCCTGAGGGACAAAGGTAGCTACAATGAGCAGTTCTTC.

Note on this clone: Other nucleotide sequences from this sample produce the same CDR3. This rearrangement joins TRBV5-1 to TRBJ2-1; tentative D call: TRBD1 (5 bases). CDR1 is SGHRS, CDR2 YFSETQ, per germline. Trimming took 2 bases from V and 9 from J, leaving 12 bases between them. This CDR3 is 13 amino acids long. CDR3: CASSLGQGGEQFF. The CDR3 nucleotides are TGCGCCAGCAGCTTAGGGCAGGGCGGTGAGCAGTTCTTC.

Many counts were recorded for this clone. Other nucleotide sequences from this sample produce the same CDR3. This chain connects TRBV19 to TRBJ1-1, with D possibly TRBD1 on 6 matching bases. The CDR3 has 13 residues. Trimming removed 5 bases at V and 3 bases at J, with 10 bases between. CDR1 and CDR2 from the germline V gene are LNHDA and SQIVND (reference sequence). The CDR3 DNA reads TGTGCCAGTAGTGTTAAGGGGGACACTGAAGCTTTCTTT. It translates to CASSVKGDTEAFF.

The chain joins TRBV6-5 to TRBJ1-4, with D unresolved. Trimming cost V 3 bases and J 13 bases, with 15 bases left between them. The CDR3 has 13 amino acids. The germline CDR1 and CDR2 sequences are MNHEY and SVGAGI. CDR3: CASSYSKEYALFF. In nucleotides, the CDR3 is TGTGCCAGCAGTTATTCTAAGGAGTACGCACTGTTTTTT.

The chain couples TRBV15 to TRBJ1-3; D is unresolved. V shed 0 bases and J shed 5 bases, with 11 bases lying between them. The CDR3 length is 15 residues. Germline lookup yields CDR1 LNHNV and CDR2 YYDKDF (reference sequence). The CDR3 sequence is CATSRDLEGRNTIYF. CDR3 DNA: TGTGCCACCAGCAGAGATCTGGAGGGAAGAAACACCATATATTTT.

This CDR3 reads CASSQVAGVPETQYF. In DNA, the CDR3 is TGTGCCAGCAGCCAAGTGGCGGGGGTCCCAGAGACCCAGTACTTC. This sequence joins TRBV4-2 and TRBJ2-5, with TRBD2 matching 7 bases. Unmatched junction bases numbered 6, after V lost 1 base and J lost 4 bases. The CDR3 has 15 amino acids. Per germline, CDR1 LGHNA and CDR2 YNFKEQ.

This rearrangement joins TRBV29-1 to TRBJ1-3; no definite D call. This CDR3 is built from 13 residues. V lost 4 bases to trimming and J lost 3 bases, with 10 bases between them. Germline V gene data show CDR1 as SQVTM and CDR2 as ANQGSEA. The CDR3 loop is CSVVSGVGNTIYF. The CDR3 nucleotides read TGCAGCGTTGTATCCGGGGTTGGAAACACCATATATTTT.

As to this clone: This specimen includes other DNA sequences encoding the same CDR3. The genes are TRBV9 and TRBJ1-1, with D perhaps TRBD1 (6 bases). V shed 1 base and J shed 5 bases, with 9 bases lying between them. The germline gives CDR1 SGDLS, CDR2 YYNGEE. CDR3 size: 13 residues. CDR3 region: CASSVTGWTEAFF. CDR3 bases: TGTGCCAGCAGCGTAACAGGGTGGACTGAAGCTTTCTTT.

This rearrangement joins TRBV7-9 to TRBJ2-5; maybe TRBD1 (5 bases). Germline V gives CDR1 SEHNR, CDR2 FQNEAQ (reference sequence). V was cut by 7 bases and J by 6 bases, with 15 bases left in between. The CDR3 totals 13 residues. Here the CDR3 reads CASTGWGWKTQYF. For the CDR3, the DNA is TGTGCCAGCACCGGGTGGGGCTGGAAGACCCAGTACTTC.

This clone has only one observation. The genes are TRBV5-6 and TRBJ1-3; 7 bases map to TRBD1. V was pared by 9 bases and J by 3 bases, with 9 bases of the junction left unmatched. CDR1 is SGHDT and CDR2 is YYEEEE in the germline V gene. This CDR3 spans 14 amino acids. CDR3 in DNA: TGTGCCACCTCTCTCACAGGGGTTGGAAACACCATATATTTT. Amino acids: CATSLTGVGNTIYF.

This sequence joins TRBV5-6 and TRBJ1-6; 7 positions agree with TRBD1. J lost 6 bases, V lost 2 bases, and 8 bases had no gene match. Germline V lookup: CDR1 SGHDT, CDR2 YYEEEE. The CDR3 loop spans 16 amino acids. DNA of the CDR3: TGTGCCAGCAGCTTCCTCGACCCAGGGGGTAATTCACCCCTCCACTTT. As protein: CASSFLDPGGNSPLHF.

This chain links TRBV18 with TRBJ1-6; unclear D gene. This CDR3 comprises 18 residues. With 2 bases removed from V and 4 bases from J, the gap between germline ends came to 18 bases. Germline V gene data show CDR1 as KGHSH and CDR2 as LQKENI. CDR3 sequence: CASSPSRPQSRYNSPLHF. The CDR3 region has the DNA TGTGCCAGCTCACCATCAAGACCCCAGAGCAGGTATAATTCACCCCTCCACTTT.

J is TRBJ1-4 and V is TRBV20-1; D uncertain. The CDR3 covers 11 residues. Trimming stripped 6 bases from V and 7 bases from J, with 9 bases between. Germline values: CDR1 DFQATT, CDR2 SNEGSKA (reference sequence). DNA of the CDR3: TGCAGTGCAGCCCCTATTGAAAAACTGTTTTTT. This encodes CSAAPIEKLFF.

The chain employs TRBV3-1 (or the pseudogene TRBV3-2) and TRBJ1-2, with no clear D. Germline CDR1 reads LGHDT; CDR2 reads YNNKEL (reference sequence). CDR3 size: 15 residues. V was clipped by 0 bases and J by 8 bases, with 16 bases between them. The CDR3 sequence is CASSQDRLLPRGYTF. The CDR3 bases are TGTGCCAGCAGCCAAGATCGTCTCCTCCCTAGGGGCTACACCTTC.